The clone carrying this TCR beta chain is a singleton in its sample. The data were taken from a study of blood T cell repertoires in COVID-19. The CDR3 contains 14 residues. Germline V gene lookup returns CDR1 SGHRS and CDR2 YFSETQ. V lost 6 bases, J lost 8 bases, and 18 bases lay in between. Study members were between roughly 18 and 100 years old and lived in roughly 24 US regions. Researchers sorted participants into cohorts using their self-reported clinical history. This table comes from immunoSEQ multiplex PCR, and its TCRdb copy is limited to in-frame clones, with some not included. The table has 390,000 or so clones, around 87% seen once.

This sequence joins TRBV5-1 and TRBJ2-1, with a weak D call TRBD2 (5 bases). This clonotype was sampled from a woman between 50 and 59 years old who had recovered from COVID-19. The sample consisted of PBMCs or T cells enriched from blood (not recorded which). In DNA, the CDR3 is TGCGCCAGCACACCGATCACAAACGGGGATGAGCAGTTCTTC. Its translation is CASTPITNGDEQFF.